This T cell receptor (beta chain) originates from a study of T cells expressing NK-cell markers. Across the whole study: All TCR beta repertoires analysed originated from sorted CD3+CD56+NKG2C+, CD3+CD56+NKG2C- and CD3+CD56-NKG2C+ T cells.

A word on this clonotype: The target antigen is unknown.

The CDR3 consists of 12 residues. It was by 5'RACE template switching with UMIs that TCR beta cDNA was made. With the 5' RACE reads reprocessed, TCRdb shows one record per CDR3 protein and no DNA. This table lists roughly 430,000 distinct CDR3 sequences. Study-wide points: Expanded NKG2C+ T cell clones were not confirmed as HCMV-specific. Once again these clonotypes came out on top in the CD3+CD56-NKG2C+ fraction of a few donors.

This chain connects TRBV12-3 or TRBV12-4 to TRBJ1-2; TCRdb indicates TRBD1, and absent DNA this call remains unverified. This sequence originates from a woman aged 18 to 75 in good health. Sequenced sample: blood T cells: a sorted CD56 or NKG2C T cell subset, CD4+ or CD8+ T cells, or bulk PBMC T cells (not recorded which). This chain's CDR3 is CASNGIGDGYTF.